A selection of T cell receptor beta chains follows, all from one sample in a study of blood T cell repertoires in COVID-19. Sequencing used immunoSEQ multiplex PCR; TCRdb keeps in-frame clones, though not all of them. The sample gives roughly 410,000 clones, roughly 90% of which show up once; roughly 1.6% is in the top ten. Sequencing was performed on peripheral blood. The source is a woman aged 40 to 50 with COVID-19, enrolled during active disease. Both conserved end residues are part of each CDR3. D genes are given only for firm matches. Not all rows give a size; the values are once, few, many and, for expanded clones, a class.

TRBV28,NA,NA,TRBJ1-1,CASRPPDTEAFF,TGTGCCAGCAGACCCCCGGACACTGAAGCTTTCTTT
TRBV10-3,TRBD1,NA,TRBJ1-4,CATGQGGEKLFF,TGTGCCACGGGACAGGGTGGTGAAAAACTGTTTTTT
TRBV2,NA,NA,TRBJ2-2,CASRTDTGELFF,TGTGCCAGCAGGACAGACACCGGGGAGCTGTTTTTT
TRBV6-6,TRBD2,NA,TRBJ2-3,CASRNSGRASDTQYF,TGTGCCAGCAGGAACAGCGGGAGGGCTTCAGATACGCAGTATTTT
TRBV7-9,NA,NA,TRBJ1-3,CASSLAGSGRNTIYF,TGTGCCAGCAGCTTAGCGGGTTCAGGCAGAAACACCATATATTTT
TRBV6-4,TRBD1,NA,TRBJ1-4,CASSDGTGSGEKLFF,TGTGCCAGCAGTGACGGGACAGGCTCGGGCGAAAAACTGTTTTTT
TRBV3-1/TRBV3-2,NA,NA,TRBJ1-4,CASSQDAAVSGKLFF,TGTGCCAGCAGCCAAGATGCGGCGGTTTCGGGAAAACTGTTTTTT
TRBV6-5,NA,NA,TRBJ1-1,CASSYHSRGENTEAFF,TGTGCCAGCAGTTACCATTCGCGGGGCGAGAACACTGAAGCTTTCTTT
TRBV7-2,NA,NA,TRBJ1-2,CASSKTGAYGYTF,TGTGCCAGCAGCAAGACAGGAGCCTATGGCTACACCTTC
TRBV5-1,NA,NA,TRBJ1-3,CASSSDSSPGNTIYF,TGCGCCAGCAGCTCGGACAGCTCGCCTGGAAACACCATATATTTT
TRBV7-2,TRBD2,NA,TRBJ2-1,CASSLVWAGGSNEQFF,TGTGCCAGCAGCTTAGTATGGGCGGGAGGATCGAATGAGCAGTTCTTC
TRBV14,TRBD2,NA,TRBJ2-1,CASSQGRAGWDSNEQFF,TGTGCCAGCAGCCAAGGCCGAGCGGGATGGGACTCCAATGAGCAGTTCTTC
TRBV11-1,NA,NA,TRBJ1-1,CASSFPRTRNTEAFF,TGTGCCAGCAGCTTTCCTCGGACTCGTAACACTGAAGCTTTCTTT
TRBV5-1,TRBD1,NA,TRBJ2-7,CASSRGQARSYEQYF,TGCGCCAGCAGCCGAGGACAGGCCCGTTCCTACGAGCAGTACTTC
TRBV6-5,NA,NA,TRBJ2-2,CASSYGQRELFF,TGTGCCAGCAGTTACGGGCAGAGGGAGCTGTTTTTT
TRBV3-1/TRBV3-2,NA,NA,TRBJ1-4,CASSQVFTGLKGGTTNEKLFF,TGTGCCAGCAGCCAAGTATTCACAGGGTTGAAAGGGGGTACAACTAATGAAAAACTGTTTTTT
TRBV19,NA,NA,TRBJ1-4,CASSIGQKLFF,TGTGCCAGTAGTATAGGCCAGAAACTGTTTTTT
TRBV7-9,NA,NA,TRBJ1-4,CASERGQGEKLFF,TGTGCCAGCGAAAGGGGCCAGGGGGAAAAACTGTTTTTT
TRBV5-4,NA,NA,TRBJ2-6,CASSLDSRISLSGANVLTF,TGTGCCAGCAGCTTGGACAGCAGAATCTCTCTCTCCGGGGCCAACGTCCTGACTTTC
TRBV6-1,TRBD2,NA,TRBJ2-3,CASSELGGGRDTQYF,TGTGCCAGCAGTGAACTCGGCGGGGGGAGGGATACGCAGTATTTT
TRBV19,NA,NA,TRBJ1-5,CASSSVQSNQPQHF,TGTGCCAGTAGTTCGGTACAGAGCAATCAGCCCCAGCATTTT
TRBV6-5,TRBD1,once,TRBJ1-2,CASSFGQGDGYTF,TGTGCCAGCAGTTTCGGACAGGGTGATGGCTACACCTTC
TRBV11-2,TRBD1,few,TRBJ1-2,CASSLRQGVANYGYTF,TGTGCCAGCAGCTTGCGACAGGGGGTAGCTAACTATGGCTACACCTTC